Below, 14 T cell receptor beta chains from the same sample are listed, as sequenced in a study of cytomegalovirus exposure and HLA in healthy donors. Researchers ran the PCR with 60 Vbeta and 13 Jbeta primers. Sequenced by immunoSEQ multiplex PCR; TCRdb stores in-frame clones only, minus some. The sample yields roughly 140,000 clones, 70% to 90% seen once. Material: PBMCs. These receptors were obtained from a woman in her forties in good health and CMV-seropositive.

J is TRBJ2-3 and V is TRBV11-2; D may be TRBD2 (5 bases). Germline CDR1 is SGHAT and CDR2 is FQNNGV. This CDR3 is 18 amino acids long. The V and J ends lost 1 base and 6 bases respectively, with 23 bases between them. CDR3 protein: CASSLGLSMGVAWDTQYF. DNA of the CDR3: TGTGCCAGCAGCTTAGGTTTATCGATGGGCGTAGCGTGGGATACGCAGTATTTT. Looking up the rest from reference TRBV11-2 and TRBJ2-3 gives the full variable domain: EAGVAQSPRYKIIEKRQSVAFWCNPISGHATLYWYQQILGQGPKLLIQFQNNGVVDDSQLPKDRFSAERLKGVDSTLKIQPAKLEDSAVYLCASSLGLSMGVAWDTQYFGPGTRLTVL.

V is TRBV5-1 and J is TRBJ1-5, with 10 positions matching TRBD1. This CDR3 is 16 amino acids long. V lost 4 bases and J lost 7; bases outside the gene matches: 11. Germline V lookup: CDR1 SGHRS, CDR2 YFSETQ. CDR3 loop: CASSLAGTGVGQPQHF. CDR3 nucleotides: TGCGCCAGCAGCCTCGCGGGGACAGGGGTCGGGCAGCCCCAGCATTTT.

The chain has TRBV7-8 and TRBJ2-2; 9 nucleotides align to TRBD2. Germline loops: CDR1 SGHVS, CDR2 FQNEAQ. The CDR3 is made up of 16 amino acids. After removal of 8 bases from V and 0 bases from J, the junction contained 7 bases not matched to a gene. The DNA for the CDR3 is TGTGCCAGCGGAGAGCGACTAGCGGCGAACACCGGGGAGCTGTTTTTT. Encoded protein: CASGERLAANTGELFF.

The chain employs TRBV19 and TRBJ2-1; 7 bases align to TRBD2. Germline trimming cut 1 base from V and 3 bases from J; bases unmatched to any gene: 6. This CDR3 spans 16 amino acids. Germline V gene lookup returns CDR1 LNHDA and CDR2 SQIVND (reference sequence). The CDR3 region is CASSIARGRSYNEQFF. CDR3 nucleotides: TGTGCCAGTAGTATAGCCCGCGGGAGAAGCTACAATGAGCAGTTCTTC.

The chain joins TRBV4-3 to TRBJ1-6, with D maybe TRBD1 (6 bases). CDR1 and CDR2 from the germline V gene are LGHNA and YSLEER. The germline V and J ends were trimmed by 3 bases and 13 bases, with 16 bases remaining between them. The length of the CDR3 is 14 residues. The CDR3: CASSQRQAGGPLHF. The CDR3 DNA is TGCGCCAGCAGCCAGCGACAGGCGGGAGGGCCCCTCCACTTT.

The genes are TRBV30 and TRBJ1-2, with 7 nucleotides matching TRBD1. The CDR3 extends over 14 amino acids. CDR1 and CDR2 from the germline V gene are GTSNPN and SVGIG (reference sequence). The V segment lost 3 bases and the J segment 2 bases; nucleotides outside the gene matches: 6. This CDR3 is CAWRDGTVNYGYTF. The CDR3, as DNA: TGTGCCTGGAGAGATGGGACAGTCAACTATGGCTACACCTTC.

In DNA, the CDR3 is TGTGCCAGCAGCTTGATCAGCGGGGTCCGAAATGAGCAGTTCTTC. Translated, it gives CASSLISGVRNEQFF. The chain combines TRBV7-8 with TRBJ2-1, with 7 bases matching TRBD2. The CDR3 is 15 amino acids. The V gene's germline CDR1 is SGHVS and CDR2 FQNEAQ. Unmatched junction bases numbered 9, after V lost 3 bases and J lost 7 bases. The whole variable domain, filled in from reference TRBV7-8 and TRBJ2-1, reads GAGVSQSPRYKVAKRGQDVALRCDPISGHVSLFWYQQALGQGPEFLTYFQNEAQLDKSGLPSDRFFAERPEGSVSTLKIQRTQQEDSAVYLCASSLISGVRNEQFFGPGTRLTVL.

This chain links TRBV5-8 with TRBJ1-6, with 10 bases that match TRBD1. Trimming cost V 3 bases and J 15 bases; bases outside gene matches: 18. Looked up from germline, CDR1 is SGHTS and CDR2 is YDEGEE. This CDR3 is 17 amino acids long. In DNA, the CDR3 is TGTGCCAGCAGCTCGGGACAGGGGAAACCTTTCGATCTGCGCCTCCACTTT. As protein: CASSSGQGKPFDLRLHF.

The gene calls are TRBV14 and TRBJ1-2; unclear D gene. Germline V CDR1 and CDR2: SGHDN, FVKESK. V was pared by 1 base and J by 4 bases, with 7 bases between. There are 13 residues in the CDR3. The CDR3 loop is CASSQGQIYGYTF. Here the CDR3 DNA reads TGTGCCAGCAGCCAAGGGCAGATCTATGGCTACACCTTC.

The chain carries TRBV10-3 and TRBJ2-1, with 10 nucleotides matching TRBD1. V lost 6 bases, J lost 6 bases, and 5 bases stayed unmatched. This CDR3 has 14 amino acids. Germline V gene data show CDR1 as ENHRY and CDR2 as SYGVKD. DNA for the CDR3: TGTGCCATCAGATCGGACAGGGGGGGCAATGAGCAGTTCTTC. Translating gives CAIRSDRGGNEQFF.

The chain's CDR3 is CASSSDDHRGLREKLFF. The CDR3 bases are TGTGCCAGCAGTTCCGATGATCACAGGGGGCTTCGGGAAAAACTGTTTTTT. The chain joins TRBV28 to TRBJ1-4; the match to TRBD1 covers 9 bases. The CDR3 consists of 17 residues. V was clipped by 4 bases and J by 8 bases; unmatched bases: 14. Germline CDR1 reads MDHEN; CDR2 reads SYDVKM.

Comment on this clone: Different DNA sequences within this sample yield the same CDR3. V gene TRBV18 combines with J gene TRBJ1-3, with D possibly being TRBD1 (6 bases). The CDR3 has 15 residues. The V and J ends lost 0 bases and 4 bases respectively, with 10 bases between them. Per germline, CDR1 KGHSH and CDR2 LQKENI. CDR3 DNA sequence: TGTGCCAGCTCACCACCGCCAGGGGCGGGAAACACCATATATTTT. This codes for CASSPPPGAGNTIYF.

The CDR3 region is CASSMAGGNQPQHF. The DNA for the CDR3 is TGTGCCAGTAGTATGGCGGGGGGCAATCAGCCCCAGCATTTT. This chain connects TRBV19 to TRBJ1-5; D perhaps matches TRBD1 (5 bases). Trimming left V 3 bases short and J 2 bases short, with 8 bases between. The CDR3 totals 14 residues. The germline CDR1 and CDR2 sequences are LNHDA and SQIVND (reference sequence).

The rearrangement links TRBV28 to TRBJ1-6; TRBD1 agrees at 9 bases. CDR1 is MDHEN, CDR2 SYDVKM, per germline. The V segment lost 5 bases and the J segment 9 bases; nucleotides outside the gene matches: 11. This CDR3 is 16 amino acids long. Here the CDR3 DNA reads TGTGCCAGCAGTGCAACCCGGACAGGGGTATTTTCACCCCTCCACTTT. This encodes CASSATRTGVFSPLHF.